One and the same sample provided the 19 T cell receptor beta chains below, sequenced in a study of identical twins. TCRdb re-derived calls from the 5' RACE reads in MiXCR, one entry per CDR3 protein. This sample has roughly 690,000 distinct CDR3 sequences; around 6% occur once, and the top ten carry around 1.9%. The sequenced sample was naive T cells sorted from blood. These receptors were obtained from a man aged 18 to 30 in good health.

The rearrangement links TRBV18 to TRBJ1-4, with a possible D match to TRBD1 (5 bases). V was cut by 6 bases and J by 4 bases, with 15 bases left in between. The CDR3 totals 15 residues. Germline CDR1 and CDR2: KGHSH and LQKENI. CDR3 coding DNA: TGTGCCAGCTCGGATTTCGACAGATTTAATGAAAAACTGTTTTTT. This sequence encodes CASSDFDRFNEKLFF.

This clonotype was observed a handful of times. The chain recombines TRBV5-6 with TRBJ2-7; D may be TRBD1 (5 bases). V shed 0 bases and J shed 4 bases, with 20 bases lying between them. Germline CDR1 reads SGHDT; CDR2 reads YYEEEE. The CDR3 spans 17 residues. The CDR3 coding sequence is TGTGCCAGCAGCTTGGCTTGGGTTCGGTCTAGGGGATACGAGCAGTACGTC. This sequence encodes CASSLAWVRSRGYEQYV.

The sample holds many counts of this clonotype. This chain uses TRBV7-2 with TRBJ2-1; 8 nucleotides agree with TRBD1. The CDR3 loop spans 11 amino acids. Trimming took 11 bases from V and 12 from J; bases not matched to a gene: 9. Looked up from germline, CDR1 is SGHTA and CDR2 is FQGNSA. In DNA, the CDR3 is TGTGCCGGGGAACAGGGGGGTGGGCAGTTCTTC. Its translation: CAGEQGGGQFF.

Of note for this clonotype: A much larger clone sits a single nucleotide away, making a read error possible. This chain joins TRBV27 and TRBJ2-1, with a possible D match to TRBD2 (6 bases). The CDR3 spans 15 residues. V gave up 4 bases and J gave up 3 bases, with 13 bases separating them. Germline V gives CDR1 MNHEY, CDR2 SMNVEV (reference sequence). The CDR3 DNA sequence: TGTGCCAGCAGTTCCCTAGCGTGTGTCTACAATGAGCAGTTCTTC. It codes for CASSSLACVYNEQFF.

This chain links TRBV18 with TRBJ1-1; tentative D call: TRBD1 (6 bases). Trimming pared 5 bases from V and 5 bases from J, leaving 9 bases between. This CDR3 contains 12 residues. Per germline, CDR1 KGHSH and CDR2 LQKENI. In DNA, the CDR3 is TGTGCCAGCTCAAGGGGACAAACTGAAGCTTTCTTT. Protein: CASSRGQTEAFF.

This clonotype has ten or more counts. CDR3 region: CSASLGDLRPEKLFF. The CDR3, as DNA: TGCAGTGCTAGCCTGGGGGATCTACGGCCTGAAAAACTGTTTTTT. The chain recombines TRBV20-1 with TRBJ1-4; tentatively, D is TRBD1 (5 bases). V shed 3 bases and J shed 7 bases, with 18 bases lying between them. The CDR3 consists of 15 residues. CDR1 is DFQATT, CDR2 SNEGSKA, per germline (reference sequence).

This clonotype was detected many times. The chain recombines TRBV7-7 with TRBJ2-1; perhaps TRBD1 as D (6 bases). Trimming shortened V by 5 bases and J by 5 bases, and 13 bases separated the two germline ends. This CDR3 has 14 amino acids. Looked up from germline, CDR1 is SSHAT and CDR2 is FNYEAQ (reference sequence). Here the CDR3 reads CASSPRTDHNEQFF. CDR3 bases: TGTGCCAGCAGCCCCCGGACAGACCACAATGAGCAGTTCTTC.

This clonotype was counted at least ten times. This chain connects TRBV5-8 to TRBJ2-3, with TRBD1 identical over 10 bases. V trimming: 6 bases; J trimming: 7 bases; junction bases outside the gene matches: 11. The length of the CDR3 is 15 residues. Germline V lookup: CDR1 SGHTS, CDR2 YDEGEE. CDR3 DNA sequence: TGTGCCAGCAACCCGACAGGGGGCATGGGAAATACGCAGTATTTT. Protein sequence: CASNPTGGMGNTQYF.

This clonotype came up many times. The chain combines TRBV7-2 with TRBJ2-5, with D maybe TRBD1 (6 bases). The CDR3 has 15 amino acids. Germline V CDR1 and CDR2: SGHTA, FQGNSA. With 11 bases removed from V and 5 bases from J, the gap between germline ends came to 24 bases. The CDR3 is CAEQAEFGGGETQYF. In nucleotides, the CDR3 is TGTGCCGAGCAGGCTGAGTTTGGGGGCGGTGAGACCCAGTACTTC. Filled out from reference TRBV7-2 and TRBJ2-5, the complete variable domain reads GAGVSQSPSNKVTEKGKDVELRCDPISGHTALYWYRQSLGQGLEFLIYFQGNSAPDKSGLPSDRFSAERTGGSVSTLTIQRTQQEDSAVYLCAEQAEFGGGETQYFGPGTRLLVL.

This chain uses TRBV7-2 with TRBJ2-1; 16 nucleotides match TRBD2. The CDR3 spans 17 residues. CDR1 SGHTA and CDR2 FQGNSA come from the germline V gene. V was pared by 4 bases and J by 6 bases, with 6 bases of the junction left unmatched. This CDR3 is CASSSGLAGGPSNEQFF. CDR3 DNA: TGTGCCAGCAGCTCGGGACTAGCGGGAGGGCCCAGCAATGAGCAGTTCTTC.

At least ten counts were recorded for this clonotype. V and J are TRBV5-1 and TRBJ2-5; TRBD2 matches 13 bases. V lost 4 bases and J lost 2; bases outside the gene matches: 5. Germline V lookup: CDR1 SGHRS, CDR2 YFSETQ. The CDR3 consists of 16 residues. The CDR3 sequence: CASSQGTSGTQETQYF. Written as DNA, the CDR3 is TGCGCCAGCAGCCAGGGGACTAGCGGGACTCAAGAGACCCAGTACTTC.

In this sample, this clonotype turned up many times. The chain joins TRBV5-6 to TRBJ2-2; D remains unclear. V was pared by 2 bases and J by 5 bases, with 10 bases between. The CDR3 is made up of 14 amino acids. Germline V lookup: CDR1 SGHDT, CDR2 YYEEEE. The CDR3 nucleotides read TGTGCCAGCAGCTTCCAAAGTCTTACCGGGGAGCTGTTTTTT. This translates into CASSFQSLTGELFF.

This clonotype was seen a handful of times. The chain has TRBV7-9 and TRBJ2-5, with D uncertain. Germline values: CDR1 SEHNR, CDR2 FQNEAQ (reference sequence). The germline V and J ends were trimmed by 4 bases and 1 base, with 10 bases remaining between them. This CDR3 has 14 amino acids. CDR3 in amino acids: CASSWVASQETQYF. In DNA, the CDR3 is TGTGCCAGCAGCTGGGTTGCGAGCCAAGAGACCCAGTACTTC.

This clonotype was recorded many times. The chain combines TRBV5-1 with TRBJ2-1; 9 bases are shared with TRBD2. The CDR3 is made up of 15 amino acids. Germline-derived CDR1 and CDR2 are SGHRS and YFSETQ. V lost 0 bases and J lost 5; bases outside the gene matches: 3. The CDR3 protein is CASSLARLADNEQFF. The CDR3 nucleotides are TGCGCCAGCAGCTTGGCCCGACTAGCGGACAATGAGCAGTTCTTC.

In its sample, this clonotype was seen many times. The chain has TRBV20-1 and TRBJ1-1; D gene unclear. Looked up from germline, CDR1 is DFQATT and CDR2 is SNEGSKA (reference sequence). V was pared by 0 bases and J by 4 bases, with 15 bases between. CDR3 length: 15 amino acids. The CDR3 region has the DNA TGCAGTGCTAGAGACTCAGGCGTCCGAACCACTGAAGCTTTCTTT. Its protein is CSARDSGVRTTEAFF.

In this sample, this clonotype turned up many times. This chain joins TRBV12-3 or TRBV12-4 and TRBJ2-1, with 10 bases that match TRBD2. This CDR3 is 17 amino acids long. Germline trimming cut 2 bases from V and 9 bases from J; bases unmatched to any gene: 13. Here the CDR3 reads CASSLSGLAVGAAEQFF. CDR3 nucleotide sequence: TGTGCCAGCAGTTTATCCGGACTAGCGGTCGGAGCGGCTGAGCAGTTCTTC.

This clonotype was counted at least ten times. The chain recombines TRBV28 with TRBJ1-5, with TRBD1 identical over 7 bases. V lost 3 bases, J lost 4 bases, and 6 bases stayed unmatched. Looked up from germline, CDR1 is MDHEN and CDR2 is SYDVKM. This CDR3 is built from 15 residues. The CDR3 sequence: CASSFRGTVNQPQHF. The CDR3 DNA reads TGTGCCAGCAGTTTTAGAGGGACAGTAAATCAGCCCCAGCATTTT.

This clonotype was detected ten times or more. The gene calls are TRBV6-1 and TRBJ1-1; D is ambiguous. Germline V lookup: CDR1 MNHNS, CDR2 SASEGT. V lost 5 bases, J lost 2 bases, and 9 bases lay in between. This CDR3 has 13 amino acids. CDR3 sequence (DNA): TGTGCCAGCAGTCCCACAGATAACACTGAAGCTTTCTTT. This sequence encodes CASSPTDNTEAFF.

This clonotype was seen many times. The chain combines TRBV12-3 or TRBV12-4 with TRBJ2-1, with TRBD2 matching over 8 bases. The CDR3 is made up of 17 amino acids. Losses at the gene ends were 6 bases for V and 8 bases for J; bases not matched to a gene: 18. The CDR3 nucleotides are TGTGCCAGCAGGCACACAAGTACCGGGACTAGTTTCTATGAGCAGTTCTTC. This codes for CASRHTSTGTSFYEQFF.